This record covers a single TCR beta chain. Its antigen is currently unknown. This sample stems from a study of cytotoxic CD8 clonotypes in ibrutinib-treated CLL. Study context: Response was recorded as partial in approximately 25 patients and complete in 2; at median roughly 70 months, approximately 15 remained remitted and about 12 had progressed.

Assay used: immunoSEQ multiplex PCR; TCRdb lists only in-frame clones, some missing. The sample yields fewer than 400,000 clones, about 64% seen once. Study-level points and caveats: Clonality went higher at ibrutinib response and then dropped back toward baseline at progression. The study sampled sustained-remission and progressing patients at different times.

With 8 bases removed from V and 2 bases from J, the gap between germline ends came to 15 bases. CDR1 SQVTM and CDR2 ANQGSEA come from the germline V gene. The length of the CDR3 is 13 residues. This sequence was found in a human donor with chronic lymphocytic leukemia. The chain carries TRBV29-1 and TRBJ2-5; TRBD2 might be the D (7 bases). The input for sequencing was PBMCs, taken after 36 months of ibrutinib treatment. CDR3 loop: CSTWEGGQETQYF. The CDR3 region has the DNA TGCAGCACATGGGAGGGGGGGCAAGAGACCCAGTACTTC.